These 18 T cell receptor beta chains share one sample of origin, sequenced in a study of T cell responses to AZD1222 COVID-19 vaccine. Profiled with immunoSEQ multiplex PCR; TCRdb holds only in-frame clones, not every one. Of around 170,000 clones in the sample, roughly 90% are singletons; the top ten hold approximately 4.7%. The sample here was peripheral blood, taken on day 0 of AZD1222 vaccination. These receptors came from an adult in good health.

The chain uses TRBV6-4 and TRBJ2-5; 11 bases line up with TRBD2. From germline, CDR1 is MRHNA and CDR2 SNTAGT. Trimming removed 3 bases from V and 5 bases from J; junction bases left unmatched: 5. There are 15 residues in the CDR3. CDR3 coding DNA: TGTGCCAGCAGTGAACTAGCGGGAGCCGGGGAGACCCAGTACTTC. This gives the protein CASSELAGAGETQYF.

This chain uses TRBV5-1 with TRBJ1-6; the D gene is possibly TRBD1 (5 bases). The CDR3 length is 17 residues. With 0 bases removed from V and 5 bases from J, the gap between germline ends came to 15 bases. From germline, CDR1 is SGHRS and CDR2 YFSETQ. The CDR3 spells CASSLEARGRHNSPLHF. The CDR3 bases are TGCGCCAGCAGCTTGGAGGCCCGGGGCCGTCATAATTCACCCCTCCACTTT.

The chain's CDR3 is CASSLFIGRQETQYF. In DNA, the CDR3 is TGTGCCAGCAGCTTATTTATAGGGCGTCAAGAGACCCAGTACTTC. The chain couples TRBV7-2 to TRBJ2-5; D call uncertain. The V gene lost 2 bases and the J gene lost 2 bases, with 12 bases spanning the gap. There are 15 residues in the CDR3. Germline CDR1 and CDR2: SGHTA and FQGNSA.

The V and J genes are TRBV6-4 and TRBJ2-1; no clear D. Germline values: CDR1 MRHNA, CDR2 SNTAGT. Between the trimmed V and J ends, which lost 2 bases and 4 bases, there was a span of 15 bases. The CDR3 is made up of 16 amino acids. The CDR3 nucleotides are TGTGCCAGCAGTGACCGCTACCTCCGAGCATACAATGAGCAGTTCTTC. Protein sequence: CASSDRYLRAYNEQFF.

V is TRBV7-6 and J is TRBJ2-1; no reliable D call. Trimming pared 2 bases from V and 3 bases from J, leaving 8 bases between. The CDR3 extends over 14 amino acids. Germline-derived CDR1 and CDR2 are SGHVS and FNYEAQ. CDR3 DNA: TGTGCCAGCAGCTTATTGGGGAACTACAATGAGCAGTTCTTC. It encodes CASSLLGNYNEQFF.

This chain joins TRBV27 and TRBJ1-5, with D uncertain. Trimming pared 0 bases from V and 7 bases from J, leaving 16 bases between. This CDR3 contains 16 residues. Germline CDR1 and CDR2: MNHEY and SMNVEV (reference sequence). The CDR3 reads CASSLSPPRHGQPQHF. Here the CDR3 DNA reads TGTGCCAGCAGTTTATCGCCGCCCAGGCATGGACAGCCCCAGCATTTT.

The chain employs TRBV11-3 and TRBJ1-1; a weak D match, TRBD1 (5 bases). Trimming left V 3 bases short and J 3 bases short, with 14 bases between. CDR3 length: 15 residues. CDR1 and CDR2 (germline): SGHNT, YENEEA. The CDR3 nucleotides read TGTGCCAGCAGCTTGGCTCTGGGGGAGCACACTGAAGCTTTCTTT. It is translated as CASSLALGEHTEAFF.

The rearrangement uses TRBV2 and TRBJ2-3; TRBD1 or TRBD2 may be the D gene (5 bases each). The V end was cut by 3 bases, the J end by 2 bases, with 9 bases between. CDR3 length: 14 amino acids. CDR1 is SNHLY, CDR2 FYNNEI, per germline. The CDR3 loop is CASSEGDPTDTQYF. CDR3 nucleotides: TGTGCCAGCAGTGAGGGGGACCCCACAGATACGCAGTATTTT.

This clone was counted a single time. V and J are TRBV5-1 and TRBJ2-3, with a weak D call TRBD2 (6 bases). Per the germline V gene, CDR1 is SGHRS and CDR2 is YFSETQ. This CDR3 region has 15 residues. Trimming took 2 bases from V and 3 from J, leaving 13 bases between them. As DNA, the CDR3 is TGCGCCAGCAGCTTTTTTTCGGGGGAAACAGATACGCAGTATTTT. Amino acid sequence: CASSFFSGETDTQYF.

V is TRBV5-4 and J is TRBJ2-7, with D hard to call. The CDR3 is 12 amino acids. CDR1 is SGHNT and CDR2 is YYREEE in the germline V gene (reference sequence). The V end was cut by 2 bases, the J end by 4 bases, with 7 bases between. The CDR3 DNA follows: TGTGCCAGCAGCTTTAGTGGTTACGAGCAGTACTTC. This codes for CASSFSGYEQYF.

This clone appeared a single time. This chain links TRBV24-1 with TRBJ2-1; 8 nucleotides agree with TRBD1. V lost 5 bases to trimming and J lost 5 bases; unmatched junction nucleotides: 10. The CDR3 runs 16 residues. Germline CDR1 KGHDR, CDR2 SFDVKD. CDR3 region: CATSALGQVPNNEQFF. The CDR3 nucleotides read TGTGCCACCAGTGCCCTGGGACAGGTTCCTAACAATGAGCAGTTCTTC.

This chain links TRBV15 with TRBJ2-1, with TRBD1 matching 9 bases. The CDR3 runs 16 residues. The germline CDR1 and CDR2 sequences are LNHNV and YYDKDF (reference sequence). J was trimmed by 2 bases and V by 0 bases; bases with no gene match: 2. In DNA, the CDR3 is TGTGCCACCAGCAGAGACCGGGACAGGGCCTACAATGAGCAGTTCTTC. Translation: CATSRDRDRAYNEQFF.

The CDR3 reads CASSPQGYSNQPQHF. The CDR3 bases are TGTGCCAGCAGCCCCCAGGGGTATAGCAATCAGCCCCAGCATTTT. V usage is TRBV5-5 and J usage is TRBJ1-5; D possibly corresponds to TRBD1 (6 bases). The CDR3 runs 15 residues. Germline V gene sequence: CDR1 SGHKS, CDR2 YYEKEE (reference sequence). Between the trimmed V and J ends, which lost 4 bases and 0 bases, there was a span of 11 bases.

V usage is TRBV19 and J usage is TRBJ2-5; D may match TRBD1 or TRBD2 (5 bases each). There are 13 residues in the CDR3. The V end lost 5 bases, the J end lost 3 bases, and 10 bases lay between the germline ends. Germline loops: CDR1 LNHDA, CDR2 SQIVND (reference sequence). The CDR3 region is CASSGTVEETQYF. For the CDR3, the DNA is TGTGCCAGTAGTGGGACCGTCGAAGAGACCCAGTACTTC.

The chain has TRBV20-1 and TRBJ1-1; D uncertain. The germline V gene has CDR1 DFQATT and CDR2 SNEGSKA (reference sequence). This CDR3 spans 11 amino acids. The CDR3 nucleotides are TGCATGGCCGCGGGAGACACTGAAGCTTTCTTT. Translating it yields CMAAGDTEAFF.

The chain uses TRBV23-1 and TRBJ1-5; 7 bases map to TRBD1. TRBV23-1 carries the ORF label, with uncertain function. The CDR3 is made up of 15 amino acids. V dropped 3 bases and J dropped 5; count of bases not matched to a gene: 7. DNA of the CDR3: TGCGCCAGCAGTCATGCAGGGGGTTGGGATCAGCCCCAGCATTTT. It codes for CASSHAGGWDQPQHF.

V is TRBV4-3 and J is TRBJ2-5, with D unresolved. The V gene lost 0 bases and the J gene lost 5 bases, with 10 bases spanning the gap. There are 14 residues in the CDR3. The germline gives CDR1 LGHNA, CDR2 YSLEER. CDR3 loop: CASSQDRHGETQYF. The CDR3 coding sequence is TGCGCCAGCAGCCAAGACAGACATGGGGAGACCCAGTACTTC.

CDR3 amino acids: CASSEPPTMNTEAFF. The CDR3 DNA is TGTGCCAGCAGTGAACCACCCACCATGAACACTGAAGCTTTCTTT. The rearrangement links TRBV2 to TRBJ1-1; the D is unclear. The CDR3 length is 15 residues. In germline, CDR1 is SNHLY, CDR2 FYNNEI. V was pared by 2 bases and J by 0 bases, with 10 bases between.